The 26 T cell receptor beta chains in this list originate from one sample, sequenced in a study of cytomegalovirus exposure and HLA in healthy donors. The PCR employed 60 Vbeta primers together with 13 Jbeta primers. Method: immunoSEQ multiplex PCR; TCRdb's copy keeps in-frame clones and lacks some. The sample has 150,000 to 200,000 clones, around 68% seen once. The sample taken for sequencing was PBMCs. The receptor source for this set is a man aged 45-65 years in good health and CMV-seronegative.

The chain couples TRBV10-3 to TRBJ1-2; D is unclear. The V end was cut by 4 bases, the J end by 1 base, with 16 bases between. CDR3 length: 16 amino acids. The germline V gene has CDR1 ENHRY and CDR2 SYGVKD. The CDR3 coding sequence is TGTGCCATCAGTGCGGCCCCAGGCGAAGTTAACTATGGCTACACCTTC. Residues: CAISAAPGEVNYGYTF.

This chain joins TRBV2 and TRBJ1-1; 8 bases line up with TRBD1. The CDR3 is 15 amino acids. V gave up 5 bases and J gave up 4 bases; unmatched junction bases: 9. CDR1 is SNHLY and CDR2 is FYNNEI in the germline V gene. In DNA, the CDR3 is TGTGCCAGCAGTCCCGAGACAGGGGTTGCCACTGAAGCTTTCTTT. Translated, it gives CASSPETGVATEAFF.

The chain uses TRBV7-7 and TRBJ2-1; unclear D gene. This CDR3 is built from 13 residues. The ends were cut back, 1 base at V and 5 bases at J, with 6 bases in the middle. The V gene's germline CDR1 is SSHAT and CDR2 FNYEAQ (reference sequence). This CDR3 is CASSLESDNEQFF. The DNA for the CDR3 is TGTGCCAGCAGCTTAGAAAGCGACAATGAGCAGTTCTTC.

This clone was counted a few times. CDR3 residues: CASSGTRNTGELFF. In nucleotides, the CDR3 is TGTGCCAGCAGTGGAACCAGGAACACCGGGGAGCTGTTTTTT. J is TRBJ2-2 and V is TRBV6-1; D unclear. V was shortened by 4 bases and J by 1 base, with 7 bases between the two germline ends. Germline lookup yields CDR1 MNHNS and CDR2 SASEGT. The CDR3 spans 14 residues.

This chain connects TRBV6-6 to TRBJ2-7, with a tentative D call TRBD1 (5 bases). V lost 5 bases, J lost 0 bases, and 11 bases lay in between. The CDR3 contains 14 residues. Germline CDR1 is MNHNY and CDR2 is SVGAGI (reference sequence). The CDR3 nucleotides are TGTGCCAGCAGTGCCCCGACAGACTCCTACGAGCAGTACTTC. The encoded protein is CASSAPTDSYEQYF.

Concerning this clone: Other nucleotide sequences from this sample produce the same CDR3. The chain carries TRBV5-1 and TRBJ1-1; D ambiguous. V lost 1 base and J 1 base, leaving 8 bases between the germline ends. Per the germline V gene, CDR1 is SGHRS and CDR2 is YFSETQ. The CDR3 loop spans 14 amino acids. This CDR3 is CASSLSQANTEAFF. CDR3 coding DNA: TGCGCCAGCAGCTTGTCCCAGGCGAACACTGAAGCTTTCTTT.

Note on this clone: At one of its ends the junction is not consistent with the germline gene, which may arise from a read error. The chain couples TRBV10-3 to TRBJ1-1, with 11 positions matching TRBD1. The CDR3 contains 18 residues. Germline CDR1 and CDR2: ENHRY and SYGVKD. DNA for the CDR3: TGTGCCATCAGTGAGTCGAGGCACGGGACAGGGGGGAGCACTGAAGATTTCTTT. Protein sequence: CAISESRHGTGGSTEDFF.

The rearrangement uses TRBV6-5 and TRBJ2-1, with D tentatively TRBD2 (6 bases). CDR1 is MNHEY and CDR2 is SVGAGI in the germline V gene. This CDR3 has 15 amino acids. Trimming pared 5 bases from V and 0 bases from J, leaving 11 bases between. The chain's CDR3 is CASSRLASSYNEQFF. For the CDR3, the DNA is TGTGCCAGCAGTCGGCTAGCGTCCTCCTACAATGAGCAGTTCTTC.

DNA of the CDR3: TGCGCCAGCAGCTTGGCCCAGGGCACTGCTGAAGCTTTCTTT. Protein product: CASSLAQGTAEAFF. This chain joins TRBV5-1 and TRBJ1-1; D is perhaps TRBD1 (5 bases). This CDR3 has 14 amino acids. Looked up from germline, CDR1 is SGHRS and CDR2 is YFSETQ. Trimming took off 0 bases at V and 6 bases at J, with 12 bases between the two ends.

The chain employs TRBV28 and TRBJ1-1; D is unresolved. The CDR3 totals 13 residues. Trimming cost V 2 bases and J 4 bases, with 8 bases left between them. The germline CDR1 and CDR2 sequences are MDHEN and SYDVKM. Here the CDR3 reads CASSLREGTEAFF. The CDR3 DNA follows: TGTGCCAGCAGTTTACGGGAAGGCACTGAAGCTTTCTTT.

In its sample, this clone was seen a few times. This sequence joins TRBV5-1 and TRBJ2-7; 7 positions match TRBD1. Trimming took 4 bases from V and 2 from J; bases not matched to a gene: 6. This CDR3 has 14 residues. Looked up from germline, CDR1 is SGHRS and CDR2 is YFSETQ. CDR3 sequence reads: CASSASGQPYEQYF. The CDR3 coding sequence is TGCGCCAGCAGCGCCTCGGGACAGCCCTACGAGCAGTACTTC.

V usage is TRBV5-1 and J usage is TRBJ2-3; TRBD2 is a possible D gene (6 bases). CDR3 length: 15 residues. The V gene lost 4 bases and the J gene lost 3 bases, with 15 bases spanning the gap. The germline V gene has CDR1 SGHRS and CDR2 YFSETQ. The CDR3 DNA reads as TGCGCCAGCAGCCGTTCTGCGGGGTCGACAGATACGCAGTATTTT. This codes for CASSRSAGSTDTQYF.

The genes are TRBV19 and TRBJ1-1; D is unclear. Germline values: CDR1 LNHDA, CDR2 SQIVND (reference sequence). The CDR3 spans 15 residues. Trimming stripped 6 bases from V and 0 bases from J, with 14 bases between. The CDR3 DNA follows: TGTGCCAGTAGGACCTCTAGAGGAGTGAACACTGAAGCTTTCTTT. Amino acid sequence: CASRTSRGVNTEAFF.

The chain is built from TRBV19 and TRBJ1-3; TRBD1 is a possible D gene (6 bases). The CDR3 has 14 residues. The V and J ends lost 4 bases and 0 bases respectively, with 7 bases between them. The V gene's germline CDR1 is LNHDA and CDR2 SQIVND (reference sequence). The CDR3 sequence: CASSTGDSGNTIYF. The CDR3 region has the DNA TGTGCCAGTAGTACAGGGGACTCTGGAAACACCATATATTTT.

This clone has just a few counts. The rearrangement uses TRBV21-1 and TRBJ1-2. TRBV21-1 is a pseudogene. The CDR3 length is 19 residues. The CDR3 nucleotides are TGTGCCAGCAGCAGGAGCGAGTGCCCTAGATGCGGCCCTAACTATGGCTACACCTTC. It encodes CASSRSECPRCGPNYGYTF.

This clone appeared a single time. The chain uses TRBV4-1 and TRBJ1-5; D ambiguous. V shed 0 bases and J shed 5 bases, with 14 bases lying between them. The CDR3 totals 16 residues. Looked up from germline, CDR1 is MGHRA and CDR2 is YSYEKL. The CDR3 DNA sequence: TGCGCCAGCAGCCAAGAGTCCGCAGGTATACATCAGCCCCAGCATTTT. Amino acid sequence: CASSQESAGIHQPQHF.

J is TRBJ2-7 and V is TRBV2; 10 positions agree with TRBD1. CDR1 is SNHLY and CDR2 is FYNNEI in the germline V gene. The CDR3 contains 14 residues. After removal of 7 bases from V and 1 base from J, the junction contained 4 bases not matched to a gene. CDR3: CASTLDRGSYEQYF. For the CDR3, the DNA is TGTGCCAGCACCCTGGACAGGGGGTCCTACGAGCAGTACTTC.

The genes are TRBV2 and TRBJ2-5; the match to TRBD1 covers 7 bases. The junction had 9 bases not matched to a gene; V was cut back by 7 bases and J by 4 bases. The V gene's germline CDR1 is SNHLY and CDR2 FYNNEI. The CDR3 contains 14 residues. As DNA, the CDR3 is TGTGCCAGCACCGAACAACAGGGGTCAGAGACCCAGTACTTC. Translated: CASTEQQGSETQYF.

The chain links TRBV4-1 to TRBJ2-5, with 12 bases identical to TRBD2. With V trimmed by 2 bases and J by 3 bases, 1 base remained unmatched. Germline values: CDR1 MGHRA, CDR2 YSYEKL. The CDR3 has 15 amino acids. CDR3 DNA sequence: TGCGCCAGCAGCCAACGGACTAGCGGGGAAGAGACCCAGTACTTC. This sequence encodes CASSQRTSGEETQYF.

This sequence joins TRBV10-1 and TRBJ1-1, with 8 bases matching TRBD1. Per germline, CDR1 WNHNN and CDR2 SYGVQD (reference sequence). J lost 0 bases, V lost 3 bases, and 3 bases had no gene match. CDR3 length: 15 residues. The CDR3 here is CASSDQTGVNTEAFF. The CDR3 DNA sequence: TGCGCCAGCAGTGACCAGACAGGGGTGAACACTGAAGCTTTCTTT.

Only one count was recorded for this clone. This sequence joins TRBV5-1 and TRBJ2-3; D is unresolved. CDR1 and CDR2 (germline): SGHRS, YFSETQ. V lost 4 bases and J 6 bases, leaving 12 bases between the germline ends. The CDR3 is 13 residues long. In DNA, the CDR3 is TGCGCCAGCAGCACGTCTAGGCGGGATACGCAGTATTTT. As protein: CASSTSRRDTQYF.

The CDR3: CASRLNRASYGYTF. CDR3 in DNA: TGTGCCAGCAGACTAAACAGGGCCTCCTATGGCTACACCTTC. The gene calls are TRBV6-5 and TRBJ1-2; D may be TRBD1 (6 bases). The CDR3 has 14 residues. Germline V lookup: CDR1 MNHEY, CDR2 SVGAGI. The germline V and J ends were trimmed by 6 bases and 4 bases, with 15 bases remaining between them.

For this clone: A junction end diverges from the germline sequence, so it may reflect a read error. The chain couples TRBV7-9 to TRBJ1-6; the D is unclear. CDR1 and CDR2 (germline): SEHNR, FQNEAQ (reference sequence). The CDR3 runs 13 residues. The CDR3 DNA is TGTTCCAGCAGCCCCCTCGAGCGTTCACCCCTCCACTTT. It yields the protein CSSSPLERSPLHF. The full variable domain, completed using reference TRBV7-9 and TRBJ1-6, is DTGVSQNPRHKITKRGQNVTFRCDPISEHNRLYWYRQTLGQGPEFLTYFQNEAQLEKSRLLSDRFSAERPKGSFSTLEIQRTEQGDSAMYLCSSSPLERSPLHFGNGTRLTVT.

The chain combines TRBV15 with TRBJ2-5; D possibly corresponds to TRBD2 (5 bases). From germline, CDR1 is LNHNV and CDR2 YYDKDF (reference sequence). V was cut by 4 bases and J by 3 bases, with 6 bases left in between. This CDR3 has 12 amino acids. CDR3 loop: CATSTGKETQYF. CDR3 bases: TGTGCCACCAGCACGGGAAAAGAGACCCAGTACTTC.

This chain uses TRBV7-9 with TRBJ1-1, with TRBD1 matching 9 bases. Germline V CDR1 and CDR2: SEHNR, FQNEAQ (reference sequence). V lost 6 bases to trimming and J lost 1 base; unmatched junction nucleotides: 3. CDR3 length equals 14 residues. The CDR3 nucleotides are TGTGCCAGCAGACGGACAGGGGAGAACACTGAAGCTTTCTTT. Encoded protein: CASRRTGENTEAFF.

About this clone itself: Other nucleotide sequences in the sample specify the same CDR3. This chain connects TRBV2 to TRBJ1-3, with 9 positions matching TRBD1. Germline assignment: CDR1 SNHLY and CDR2 FYNNEI. Losses at the gene ends were 8 bases for V and 4 bases for J; bases not matched to a gene: 6. There are 14 residues in the CDR3. CDR3 sequence: CASQGQGNGNTIYF. The DNA of the CDR3 is TGTGCCAGCCAAGGACAGGGGAACGGAAACACCATATATTTT.